The T cell receptor beta chain under discussion was sequenced for a study of blood T cells in healthy people across ages. The authors ran a second PCR of roughly 7 to 11 cycles using a sample-barcoded 5' primer and a J-beta primer mix. TCRdb independently ran MiXCR on the 5' RACE reads; one entry per CDR3 protein. The sample records about 800,000 distinct CDR3 sequences, roughly 64% being singletons. Germline assignment: CDR1 MNHEY and CDR2 SVGAGI. V dropped 8 bases and J dropped 2 bases, with 13 bases sitting between them. This CDR3 region has 13 residues. The sample was blood. The J gene is TRBJ2-7, the V gene TRBV6-5; D may be TRBD2 (6 bases). The sequence was obtained from a man between 25 and 39 years old in good health. DNA for the CDR3: TGTGCCAGCGGCCGGGAGCCTCCCTACGAGCAGTACTTC. This sequence encodes CASGREPPYEQYF.